This TCR beta chain stems from a study of blood T cell repertoires in COVID-19. The CDR3 sequence is 15 residues long. V gave up 8 bases and J gave up 0 bases, with 18 bases separating them. Germline V gives CDR1 GTSNPN, CDR2 SVGIG (reference sequence). As handled by the study authors: Estimates of nucleated cell counts were drawn from the amplification of reference gene primers. Using immunoSEQ multiplex PCR, the repertoire was profiled, and TCRdb retains in-frame clones only, with some absent. V, J and clone size are those of that table, while D and trimming were read from the DNA. The repertoire has some 150,000 clones, about nine tenths of them found once; the top ten carry 2.3%.

The chain combines TRBV30 with TRBJ2-3; possibly TRBD1 for D (7 bases). Source material: peripheral blood. The sequence was obtained from a human donor in a cohort sampled during active COVID-19. CDR3 sequence: CAHRRAGGSTDTQYF. The CDR3 nucleotides read TGTGCCCATCGGAGGGCAGGGGGGAGCACAGATACGCAGTATTTT.